This passage covers 18 T cell receptor beta chains from one sample sequenced in a study of CD8 T cells in ankylosing spondylitis. TCRdb reprocessed the 5' RACE reads with MiXCR, giving one entry per CDR3 protein. The table includes 85,000 to 90,000 distinct CDR3 sequences, roughly 30% detected once. The sequencing sample was made of blood, either unsorted or a sorted T cell fraction (not recorded which). These receptors all stem from a male donor with ankylosing spondylitis or in good health (not recorded which).

This clonotype was seen a few times. The rearrangement uses TRBV5-5 and TRBJ1-1; no definite D call. CDR1 is SGHKS and CDR2 is YYEKEE in the germline V gene (reference sequence). V lost 1 base, J lost 2 bases, and 12 bases lay in between. CDR3 length: 15 amino acids. CDR3 protein: CASSLQMGSNTEAFF. The CDR3 nucleotides read TGTGCCAGCAGCTTGCAGATGGGGTCAAACACTGAAGCTTTCTTT.

The chain recombines TRBV5-1 with TRBJ2-5; the D gene is possibly TRBD2 (5 bases). The CDR3 is 14 amino acids. Looked up from germline, CDR1 is SGHRS and CDR2 is YFSETQ. Trimming stripped 3 bases from V and 0 bases from J, with 9 bases between. The CDR3 sequence is CASSYAADQETQYF. DNA of the CDR3: TGCGCCAGCAGCTATGCAGCGGACCAAGAGACCCAGTACTTC.

Only a few counts were recorded for this clonotype. The chain carries TRBV28 and TRBJ1-1; D unresolved. The CDR3 runs 15 residues. The germline gives CDR1 MDHEN, CDR2 SYDVKM. V dropped 1 base and J dropped 4 bases, with 13 bases sitting between them. CDR3 nucleotides: TGTGCCAGCAGTTTATTTGGGAACTCTCTCACTGAAGCTTTCTTT. Its translation is CASSLFGNSLTEAFF.

This clonotype has more than one count but fewer than ten. The V and J genes are TRBV5-1 and TRBJ1-4; unclear D gene. In germline, CDR1 is SGHRS, CDR2 YFSETQ. The length of the CDR3 is 14 residues. With 1 base removed from V and 8 bases from J, the gap between germline ends came to 12 bases. CDR3: CASSLLTGKEKLFF. CDR3 sequence (DNA): TGCGCCAGCAGCTTGCTCACCGGGAAGGAAAAACTGTTTTTT.

The chain employs TRBV7-3 and TRBJ2-1; D is ambiguous. Germline V gene lookup returns CDR1 SGHTA and CDR2 FQGTGA. Trimming cost V 4 bases and J 0 bases, with 16 bases left between them. This CDR3 is 17 amino acids long. The CDR3 DNA sequence: TGTGCCAGCAGCTCCCTAGGAAAATCAAGCTCCTACAATGAGCAGTTCTTC. Amino acids: CASSSLGKSSSYNEQFF.

The chain is built from TRBV5-1 and TRBJ2-1; D ambiguous. Germline CDR1 is SGHRS and CDR2 is YFSETQ. This CDR3 is built from 14 residues. Trimming took 2 bases from V and 5 from J, leaving 11 bases between them. CDR3 coding DNA: TGCGCCAGCAGCTTTCTAACGGACCACAATGAGCAGTTCTTC. Residues: CASSFLTDHNEQFF.

The CDR3 region is CASSVQVNTEAFF. CDR3 coding DNA: TGTGCCAGCAGTGTACAGGTGAACACTGAAGCTTTCTTT. The chain joins TRBV7-9 to TRBJ1-1, with TRBD1 as a possible D gene (5 bases). Germline V CDR1 and CDR2: SEHNR, FQNEAQ (reference sequence). The CDR3 consists of 13 residues. Trimming cost V 6 bases and J 0 bases, with 8 bases left between them.

This clonotype was seen at least ten times. The V and J genes are TRBV3-1 and TRBJ2-7; D unclear. Trimming left V 6 bases short and J 7 bases short, with 16 bases between. Germline CDR1 and CDR2: LGHDT and YNNKEL (reference sequence). The CDR3 has 13 residues. In DNA, the CDR3 is TGTGCCAGCAGTTCCGACGGAAATCAGGAGCAGTACGTC. Residues: CASSSDGNQEQYV.

In its sample, this clonotype was seen a few times. V gene TRBV20-1 combines with J gene TRBJ2-1, with a tentative D call TRBD1 (6 bases). The V end was cut by 7 bases, the J end by 5 bases, with 21 bases between. The CDR3 contains 15 residues. Germline V gene lookup returns CDR1 DFQATT and CDR2 SNEGSKA (reference sequence). DNA of the CDR3: TGCAGTGTCGAGACCTCAGGGGCGCCGGACAATGAGCAGTTCTTC. This codes for CSVETSGAPDNEQFF.

The rearrangement joins TRBV7-2 to TRBJ2-7; D remains ambiguous. In germline, CDR1 is SGHTA, CDR2 FQGNSA. V lost 7 bases and J 3 bases, leaving 19 bases between the germline ends. The CDR3 contains 15 residues. The CDR3 is CASTTSHGTGYEQYF. For the CDR3, the DNA is TGTGCCAGCACCACATCCCACGGTACGGGCTACGAGCAGTACTTC. Supplemented by reference TRBV7-2 and TRBJ2-7, the full variable domain reads GAGVSQSPSNKVTEKGKDVELRCDPISGHTALYWYRQSLGQGLEFLIYFQGNSAPDKSGLPSDRFSAERTGGSVSTLTIQRTQQEDSAVYLCASTTSHGTGYEQYFGPGTRLTVT.

This clonotype has a handful of counts. The V gene is TRBV20-1, the J gene TRBJ2-1; 7 nucleotides agree with TRBD2. Germline lookup yields CDR1 DFQATT and CDR2 SNEGSKA (reference sequence). V gave up 2 bases and J gave up 6 bases; unmatched junction bases: 10. The CDR3 has 15 amino acids. The DNA of the CDR3 is TGCAGTGCTAGACCATCTAGCGGCTGGGTCAATGAGCAGTTCTTC. Protein: CSARPSSGWVNEQFF.

This clonotype has just a few counts. This chain connects TRBV12-3 or TRBV12-4 to TRBJ1-2; a possible D gene is TRBD1 (5 bases). Trimming pared 5 bases from V and 8 bases from J, leaving 12 bases between. This CDR3 spans 12 amino acids. CDR3 sequence (DNA): TGTGCCAGCAGTGGGGACCGTGGCGGCTACACCTTC. Protein product: CASSGDRGGYTF.

This clonotype was seen more than once but under ten times. This sequence joins TRBV24-1 and TRBJ2-3; D unresolved. Trimming stripped 3 bases from V and 3 bases from J, with 3 bases between. Per germline, CDR1 KGHDR and CDR2 SFDVKD. The CDR3 totals 12 residues. The CDR3 DNA is TGTGCCACCAGTGATAATACAGATACGCAGTATTTT. This gives the protein CATSDNTDTQYF.

The chain couples TRBV6-5 to TRBJ2-3, with 7 bases lining up with TRBD2. Per germline, CDR1 MNHEY and CDR2 SVGAGI. Trimming at V came to 2 bases and at J to 6 bases, leaving 5 bases not matched to a gene. The CDR3 length is 14 residues. CDR3 sequence (DNA): TGTGCCAGCAGTTACGGGCGGGAGATCGATACGCAGTATTTT. Its translation: CASSYGREIDTQYF.

The chain carries TRBV5-5 and TRBJ2-7; tentatively, D is TRBD1 (6 bases). This CDR3 has 14 residues. Trimming shortened V by 0 bases and J by 6 bases, and 13 bases separated the two germline ends. Germline V lookup: CDR1 SGHKS, CDR2 YYEKEE (reference sequence). This CDR3 is CASSLVYRAVEQYV. Written as DNA, the CDR3 is TGTGCCAGCAGCTTGGTATACAGGGCTGTCGAGCAGTACGTC.

The chain is built from TRBV7-9 and TRBJ1-2; 7 positions match TRBD1. The germline gives CDR1 SEHNR, CDR2 FQNEAQ (reference sequence). V lost 5 bases and J lost 2; bases outside the gene matches: 14. The CDR3 consists of 17 residues. The CDR3 nucleotides are TGTGCCAGCAGCCCAGTTATCAAGTCACAGGGGAACTATGGCTACACCTTC. Protein sequence: CASSPVIKSQGNYGYTF. The variable domain in full, completed from reference TRBV7-9 and TRBJ1-2, reads DTGVSQNPRHKITKRGQNVTFRCDPISEHNRLYWYRQTLGQGPEFLTYFQNEAQLEKSRLLSDRFSAERPKGSFSTLEIQRTEQGDSAMYLCASSPVIKSQGNYGYTFGSGTRLTVV.

The chain combines TRBV12-3 or TRBV12-4 with TRBJ1-1, with a weak D call TRBD1 (5 bases). The CDR3 totals 13 residues. Trimming took 5 bases from V and 5 from J, leaving 12 bases between them. The CDR3 DNA follows: TGTGCCAGCAGTCCGGACATGGGGACTGAAGCTTTCTTT. Translated, it gives CASSPDMGTEAFF.

The chain employs TRBV20-1 and TRBJ2-7, with D uncertain. Per germline, CDR1 DFQATT and CDR2 SNEGSKA (reference sequence). The CDR3 consists of 14 residues. The V gene lost 0 bases and the J gene lost 2 bases, with 11 bases spanning the gap. The CDR3 loop reads CSARDTGPPYEQYF. The CDR3 DNA reads as TGCAGTGCTAGAGATACTGGCCCTCCCTACGAGCAGTACTTC.